The 26 T cell receptor beta chains listed next were all sequenced from one sample in a study of T cell changes during pregnancy in multiple sclerosis. TCRdb keeps only in-frame clones here, not all; method: immunoSEQ multiplex PCR. The sample consists of 44,000 or so clones, around 90% of them appearing once. The specimen was CD8+ T cells from peripheral blood mononuclear cells, collected after pregnancy. The receptors shown here come from a female donor in good health, enrolled as a control in a pregnancy study.

The chain employs TRBV7-6 and TRBJ1-2; D remains ambiguous. CDR3 size: 14 residues. The ends were cut back, 1 base at V and 2 bases at J, with 8 bases in the middle. CDR1 and CDR2 (germline): SGHVS, FNYEAQ. The CDR3 region is CASSLGAVNYGYTF. The CDR3, as DNA: TGTGCCAGCAGCTTAGGGGCAGTAAACTATGGCTACACCTTC.

This clone was seen only a few times. The chain employs TRBV4-2 and TRBJ2-1, with 8 bases matching TRBD2. V shed 3 bases, J shed 3 bases, and the junction held 13 bases outside the gene matches. Germline V gives CDR1 LGHNA, CDR2 YNFKEQ. The CDR3 contains 18 residues. CDR3: CASSHPKSPGGGYNEQFF. The CDR3 DNA sequence: TGTGCCAGCAGCCACCCCAAGTCCCCCGGGGGGGGCTACAATGAGCAGTTCTTC.

The V call is TRBV7-9, the J call TRBJ2-3, with 13 bases matching TRBD2. The CDR3 spans 18 residues. The germline V gene encodes CDR1 SEHNR and CDR2 FQNEAQ (reference sequence). V lost 6 bases, J lost 5 bases, and 14 bases stayed unmatched. CDR3 amino acids: CASRGLAGARLHEDTQYF. In DNA, the CDR3 is TGTGCCAGCAGAGGACTAGCGGGGGCCCGGTTGCATGAAGATACGCAGTATTTT.

The rearrangement links TRBV6-5 to TRBJ2-7; TRBD1 is a possible D gene (5 bases). The germline V and J ends were trimmed by 0 bases and 2 bases, with 14 bases remaining between them. CDR1 and CDR2 (germline): MNHEY, SVGAGI. This CDR3 region has 16 residues. CDR3 in amino acids: CASSYSNSPGPYEQYF. The CDR3 coding sequence is TGTGCCAGCAGTTACTCGAATTCCCCAGGGCCCTACGAGCAGTACTTC.

The chain employs TRBV7-8 and TRBJ2-3; the match to TRBD2 covers 12 bases. The CDR3 is 18 residues long. J gave up 0 bases and V 1 base, and 5 bases lay outside the gene matches. The germline gives CDR1 SGHVS, CDR2 FQNEAQ. The CDR3 loop is CASSLGLAGGTSTDTQYF. The CDR3 DNA follows: TGTGCCAGCAGCTTAGGGCTAGCGGGGGGGACTAGCACAGATACGCAGTATTTT.

The chain links TRBV5-1 to TRBJ2-2; D might be TRBD1 (5 bases). Germline V CDR1 and CDR2: SGHRS, YFSETQ. This CDR3 region has 13 residues. V was clipped by 6 bases and J by 7 bases, with 13 bases between them. The CDR3 reads CASTQGGGGELFF. In DNA, the CDR3 is TGCGCCAGCACCCAGGGCGGTGGCGGGGAGCTGTTTTTT.

V usage is TRBV11-1 and J usage is TRBJ2-6; maybe TRBD1 (6 bases). The CDR3 length is 17 residues. CDR1 is SGHAT, CDR2 FQDESV, per germline (reference sequence). Deletions cut 4 bases from V and 0 bases from J, with 13 bases between. CDR3 region: CASSSWTDNSGANVLTF. The CDR3 DNA is TGTGCCAGCAGCTCATGGACAGACAACTCTGGGGCCAACGTCCTGACTTTC.

V gene TRBV7-9 combines with J gene TRBJ1-6, with D maybe TRBD1 (5 bases). The CDR3 runs to 13 residues. Germline loops: CDR1 SEHNR, CDR2 FQNEAQ (reference sequence). Trimming pared 5 bases from V and 7 bases from J, leaving 9 bases between. In DNA form, the CDR3 reads TGTGCCAGCAGCCCCACAGGAAATTCACCCCTCCACTTT. It is translated as CASSPTGNSPLHF.

This chain's CDR3 is CATDGEGHTQYF. In nucleotides, the CDR3 is TGTGCCACGGACGGTGAGGGCCATACGCAGTATTTT. The genes are TRBV15 and TRBJ2-3; the D gene is possibly TRBD2 (5 bases). Germline CDR1 LNHNV, CDR2 YYDKDF (reference sequence). This CDR3 contains 12 residues. The V and J ends lost 9 bases and 7 bases respectively, with 14 bases between them.

Remarks on this clone: One end of the junction fails to match germline, which may point to a read error. The V and J genes are TRBV7-8 and TRBJ1-2, with D unresolved. The CDR3 spans 13 residues. Per germline, CDR1 SGHVS and CDR2 FQNEAQ. Here the CDR3 DNA reads TGTGCCGGCAGCTTAGACCCGGGGTATGGCTACACCTTC. This gives the protein CAGSLDPGYGYTF.

This clone was observed once. The rearrangement links TRBV27 to TRBJ1-2; the D is unclear. Germline V lookup: CDR1 MNHEY, CDR2 SMNVEV (reference sequence). The CDR3 has 13 amino acids. Trimming shortened V by 3 bases and J by 7 bases, and 12 bases separated the two germline ends. CDR3 sequence: CASSFSSTGGYTF. The CDR3 DNA is TGTGCCAGCAGTTTCTCGAGCACGGGTGGCTACACCTTC.

The chain recombines TRBV7-9 with TRBJ1-2; TRBD1 aligns across 9 bases. The germline CDR1 and CDR2 sequences are SEHNR and FQNEAQ (reference sequence). The CDR3 has 16 amino acids. V shed 5 bases, J shed 4 bases, and the junction held 11 bases outside the gene matches. The CDR3 loop is CASSIDTGGARYGYTF. The CDR3 DNA sequence: TGTGCCAGCAGCATAGATACAGGGGGCGCGCGCTATGGCTACACCTTC.

The chain carries TRBV19 and TRBJ1-5, with 8 bases lining up with TRBD1. Germline trimming cut 4 bases from V and 5 bases from J; bases unmatched to any gene: 4. In germline, CDR1 is LNHDA, CDR2 SQIVND (reference sequence). CDR3 length: 14 amino acids. CDR3 sequence reads: CASSTSGGHQPQHF. The CDR3 DNA reads TGTGCCAGTAGTACCTCAGGGGGCCATCAGCCCCAGCATTTT.

The chain joins TRBV4-3 to TRBJ1-1; 11 nucleotides line up with TRBD1. This CDR3 is 15 amino acids long. V dropped 6 bases and J dropped 2; count of bases not matched to a gene: 5. Germline CDR1 and CDR2: LGHNA and YSLEER. The CDR3 DNA reads TGCGCCAGCAGATACGGGACAGGGGGAAACACTGAAGCTTTCTTT. Its protein is CASRYGTGGNTEAFF.

The chain uses TRBV19 and TRBJ2-2; D unresolved. V lost 6 bases and J 6 bases, leaving 11 bases between the germline ends. Germline V gene data show CDR1 as LNHDA and CDR2 as SQIVND (reference sequence). The CDR3 totals 13 residues. The CDR3 DNA is TGTGCCAGTAGAGCCCTTTCCGCCGGGGAGCTGTTTTTT. Its protein is CASRALSAGELFF.

V usage is TRBV10-3 and J usage is TRBJ2-7, with a possible D match to TRBD1 (5 bases). V was trimmed by 6 bases and J by 3 bases, leaving 12 bases between them. Germline V lookup: CDR1 ENHRY, CDR2 SYGVKD. The CDR3 consists of 13 residues. This CDR3 reads CAISPDTVYEQYF. CDR3 sequence (DNA): TGTGCCATCAGCCCGGACACGGTCTACGAGCAGTACTTC.

The rearrangement joins TRBV7-9 to TRBJ2-7, with a possible D match to TRBD2 (7 bases). The CDR3 length is 18 residues. Germline V gene sequence: CDR1 SEHNR, CDR2 FQNEAQ (reference sequence). Trimming cost V 1 base and J 1 base, with 20 bases left between them. This chain's CDR3 is CASSLGGGLGGASYEQYF. The CDR3, as DNA: TGTGCCAGCAGCTTAGGAGGAGGCTTAGGGGGGGCTTCCTACGAGCAGTACTTC.

This clone was seen only a few times. This chain connects TRBV5-8 to TRBJ2-1; D perhaps matches TRBD1 (5 bases). V was clipped by 0 bases and J by 6 bases, with 13 bases between them. The CDR3 loop spans 15 amino acids. Germline CDR1 and CDR2: SGHTS and YDEGEE. CDR3 sequence: CASSLAEDSFNEQFF. The CDR3 DNA reads TGTGCCAGCAGCTTGGCCGAAGACAGTTTCAATGAGCAGTTCTTC.

The V call is TRBV2, the J call TRBJ1-5; no reliable D call. Germline V gene lookup returns CDR1 SNHLY and CDR2 FYNNEI. Deletions cut 1 base from V and 8 bases from J, with 6 bases between. The CDR3 runs to 12 residues. This CDR3 reads CASSEGAEPQHF. The CDR3 coding sequence is TGTGCCAGCAGTGAAGGGGCAGAGCCCCAGCATTTT.

This clone was detected only a few times. The chain carries TRBV27 and TRBJ2-2; D is possibly TRBD1 (6 bases). This CDR3 is 13 amino acids long. Per the germline V gene, CDR1 is MNHEY and CDR2 is SMNVEV (reference sequence). The V end lost 7 bases, the J end lost 6 bases, and 12 bases lay between the germline ends. In nucleotides, the CDR3 is TGTGCCAGCAACACAGGGATCGCCGGGGAGCTGTTTTTT. Protein sequence: CASNTGIAGELFF.

This chain uses TRBV7-9 with TRBJ1-1; 8 bases map to TRBD1. The CDR3 extends over 18 amino acids. After removal of 2 bases from V and 0 bases from J, the junction contained 11 bases not matched to a gene. CDR1 is SEHNR, CDR2 FQNEAQ, per germline (reference sequence). The CDR3 DNA sequence: TGTGCCAGCAGCTTAACACCTTTCGACAGGGGACTGAACACTGAAGCTTTCTTT. Protein product: CASSLTPFDRGLNTEAFF.

The rearrangement joins TRBV4-1 to TRBJ1-3, with D maybe TRBD1 (6 bases). CDR1 and CDR2 from the germline V gene are MGHRA and YSYEKL. The CDR3 extends over 15 amino acids. The V end was cut by 1 base, the J end by 4 bases, with 11 bases between. CDR3 in DNA: TGCGCCAGCAGCCAAGGTCACAGGGCGGGAAACACCATATATTTT. Protein product: CASSQGHRAGNTIYF.

The V call is TRBV13, the J call TRBJ2-5, with 10 bases matching TRBD2. The trim removed 3 bases at V and 5 bases at J, leaving 9 bases unmatched. This CDR3 is 16 amino acids long. Germline loops: CDR1 PRHDT, CDR2 FYEKMQ (reference sequence). The CDR3 protein is CASSFEGSGGMETQYF. Here the CDR3 DNA reads TGTGCCAGCAGCTTCGAGGGTAGCGGGGGGATGGAGACCCAGTACTTC.

DNA of the CDR3: TGTGCCAGCAGTTTACTAGGCACAGATACGCAGTATTTT. Amino acid sequence: CASSLLGTDTQYF. V and J are TRBV27 and TRBJ2-3; D gene uncertain. V dropped 2 bases and J dropped 1 base, with 4 bases sitting between them. The CDR3 is made up of 13 amino acids. CDR1 and CDR2 from the germline V gene are MNHEY and SMNVEV (reference sequence).

The chain joins TRBV5-5 to TRBJ2-7, with D maybe TRBD1 (6 bases). This CDR3 has 15 residues. From germline, CDR1 is SGHKS and CDR2 YYEKEE (reference sequence). V lost 4 bases and J lost 1, with 15 bases in between. For the CDR3, the DNA is TGTGCCAGCAGCGGAGGACAGTCCCTTTCCTACGAGCAGTACTTC. Translated: CASSGGQSLSYEQYF.

The CDR3 loop reads CASSQVPTVSGNTIYF. The CDR3 DNA sequence: TGCGCCAGCAGCCAAGTTCCGACAGTCTCTGGAAACACCATATATTTT. The chain employs TRBV4-1 and TRBJ1-3; weak D call: TRBD1 (5 bases). This CDR3 comprises 16 residues. V was pared by 1 base and J by 0 bases, with 10 bases between. The germline V gene encodes CDR1 MGHRA and CDR2 YSYEKL.